Listed here is a single T cell receptor beta chain. Its antigen is currently unknown. The data are from a study of vaccination effects on CD4 cells after COVID-19. The assay was immunoSEQ multiplex PCR, and TCRdb's table has in-frame clones only and misses some. Of 45,000 to 50,000 clones detected, 70% to 80% appear once; the ten largest clones hold approximately 10%. An approximately nine-day culture period preceded the isolation of CD4+ T cells. Deletions cut 7 bases from V and 0 bases from J, with 7 bases between. The length of the CDR3 is 13 residues. Germline loops: CDR1 SGHTA, CDR2 FQGNSA. The clonotype comes from a human donor who had a prior SARS-CoV-2 infection. The chain is built from TRBV7-2 and TRBJ1-5; perhaps TRBD1 as D (6 bases). Specimen: CD4+ T cells from PBMCs cultured without peptide, collected before COVID-19 vaccination. The CDR3 loop reads CASKGDSNQPQHF. In DNA form, the CDR3 reads TGTGCCAGCAAGGGGGATAGCAATCAGCCCCAGCATTTT.